This T cell receptor (beta chain) was recovered during a study of T cell repertoires in cytomegalovirus infection (dated by TCRdb to between 2018 and 2021). Regarding the study in general: Alongside well-studied HLA-B-restricted epitopes, the peptide stimulations were aimed at recently identified HLA-C-restricted CMV epitopes, whose presentation resists viral immunomodulation. Because public TCR beta signatures pointed to carriage of CMV infection together with the matching HLA type, the HLA type of each donor mattered for the analysis. General conclusions and limits of the study: In both this cohort and an independent cohort of over 350 donors, the cumulative frequency of public TCR beta family members distinguished carriers of CMV infection plus the relevant HLA type. The ex vivo response was dominated by HLA-C-restricted CMV-specific TCR beta clonotypes, and the single most frequent clonotype in two of eight donors was supplied by these HLA-C-restricted clonotypes.

The sequencer listed for this sample is Illumina HiSeq 1500. TCRdb ran its own pipeline on the public reads, namely fastp trimming at Q25 and MiXCR clone calling, and kept in-frame beta chains. Records with the same CDR3 protein are collapsed into one entry carrying the most frequent genes and DNA. The sample table holds about 470,000 distinct CDR3 sequences, of which more than 40% were seen once. The ten largest make up roughly two fifths of the sample. This clonotype was observed at least ten times. Its antigen is not yet known. It has no much larger one-base neighbor in the sample; base qualities were not kept. The sample's treatment or condition label is to be understood as: in vitro stimulation with specific CMV peptide epitopes to enrich CMV-specific T cells. As encoded in the germline V gene (reference sequence), CDR1 is SEHNR while CDR2 is FQNEAQ. The CDR3 contains 17 residues, cysteine and phenylalanine counted. The only DNA kept is the CDR3, 51 bases in frame from the first base. V and J lose 5 bases and 1 base, and a span of 15 bases separates them.

This material consisted of cultured PBMCs, taken from culture after CMV antigen stimulation. The sequence came from a human donor in good health (CMV status not recorded). Some clones in this sample may be carry-over from other donors' samples. This receptor chain uses TRBV7-9 and TRBJ2-6; the D gene could be either TRBD1 or TRBD2, each agreeing at 6 bases. CDR3 protein: CASSQWRGDSGANVLTF. The DNA reads TGTGCCAGCAGCCAATGGAGGGGGGATTCTGGGGCCAACGTCCTGACTTTC.